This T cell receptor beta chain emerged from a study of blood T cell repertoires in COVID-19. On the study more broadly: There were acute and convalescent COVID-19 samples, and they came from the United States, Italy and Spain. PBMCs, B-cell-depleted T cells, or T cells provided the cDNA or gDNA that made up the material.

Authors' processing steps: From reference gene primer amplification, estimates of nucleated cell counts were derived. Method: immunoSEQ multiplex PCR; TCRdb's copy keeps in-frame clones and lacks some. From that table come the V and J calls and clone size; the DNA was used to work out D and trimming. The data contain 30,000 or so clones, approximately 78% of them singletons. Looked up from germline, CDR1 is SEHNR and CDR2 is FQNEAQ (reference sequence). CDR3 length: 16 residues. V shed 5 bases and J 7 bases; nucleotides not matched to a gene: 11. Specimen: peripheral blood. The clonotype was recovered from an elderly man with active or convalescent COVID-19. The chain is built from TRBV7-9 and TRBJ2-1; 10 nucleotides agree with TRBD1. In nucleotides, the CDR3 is TGTGCCAGCAGCGGCTCCGGGACAGGGGTTCGGAATGAGCAGTTCTTC. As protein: CASSGSGTGVRNEQFF.